This T cell receptor (beta chain) was documented in a study of T cell responses to AZD1222 COVID-19 vaccine. At the level of the study: Second doses were pooled across both intervals (about 4 or about 12 weeks).

Findings of the study overall: Clonal diversity may have been underestimated, and the donors were mostly white British, with more females than males. Across the whole spike, CD4 TCRs peaked at regions 160-218 and 743-854.

V was clipped by 3 bases and J by 2 bases, with 11 bases between them. From germline, CDR1 is SQVTM and CDR2 ANQGSEA. The CDR3 consists of 13 residues. Libraries were prepared by immunoSEQ multiplex PCR; TCRdb keeps only in-frame clonotypes and omits some of them. The table includes 100,000 to 150,000 clones, approximately 88% detected once. With respect to this clone: The antigen remains undetermined.

The input for sequencing was peripheral blood, taken on day 0 of AZD1222 vaccination. V and J are TRBV29-1 and TRBJ2-7, with unresolved D. The source of this sequence is an adult in good health. The chain's CDR3 is CSVEGVGAYEQYF. Written as DNA, the CDR3 is TGCAGCGTTGAGGGTGTAGGTGCCTACGAGCAGTACTTC.